Below are 22 T cell receptor beta chains sequenced from a single sample in a study of beta chain features in type 1 diabetes (dated by TCRdb to 2017 to 2018). Study-wide conclusions, independent of this receptor: A moderate but significant shortening of TCRB CDR3 length was observed in type 1 diabetes patients in all four CD4+ subsets.

The protocol used for the library was the immunoSEQ multiplex PCR assay. The High Capacity cDNA Reverse Transcription Kit was used to reverse transcribe all of the isolated RNA, meaning that expressed TCRB transcripts were what got sequenced. In TCRdb, the immuneACCESS table is reduced to in-frame sequences with V and J assigned. These tables do not hold every clone; where another copy was compared, an unresolved V gene accounts for under half, and the others remain unexplained. Present in this sample are roughly 730,000 clones, 10% to 15% of which were seen just once. The ten largest clones represent roughly 0.022% of the sample. Their antigen targets remain unknown. The specimen sequenced was naive CD4+ T cells from blood. The sample's cell subset or site label, decoded: true naive CD4+ T cells. All receptors derive from a man aged 18 to 30 with type 1 diabetes.

The gene calls are TRBV29-1 and TRBJ2-7; D unresolved. The CDR3 runs 13 residues. The germline gives CDR1 SQVTM, CDR2 ANQGSEA. The germline V and J ends were trimmed by 1 base and 3 bases, with 10 bases remaining between them. CDR3 region: CSVEGRGRYEQYF. Written as DNA, the CDR3 is TGCAGCGTTGAAGGGAGAGGACGCTACGAGCAGTACTTC.

V is TRBV19 and J is TRBJ2-7; 10 positions agree with TRBD1. This CDR3 contains 14 residues. J gave up 5 bases and V 5 bases, and 6 bases lay outside the gene matches. CDR1 and CDR2 (germline): LNHDA, SQIVND (reference sequence). The CDR3 loop reads CASSSWTGGDEQYF. The CDR3 bases are TGTGCCAGTAGTTCTTGGACAGGGGGTGACGAGCAGTACTTC.

To note about this clone: Other DNA variants within this sample encode the same CDR3. The J gene is TRBJ1-1, the V gene TRBV7-9; no firm D call. The length of the CDR3 is 14 residues. Germline assignment: CDR1 SEHNR and CDR2 FQNEAQ (reference sequence). V lost 0 bases, J lost 1 base, and 6 bases lay in between. CDR3 amino acids: CASSLAYRNTEAFF. CDR3 sequence (DNA): TGTGCCAGCAGCTTAGCGTACAGGAACACTGAAGCTTTCTTT.

This chain connects TRBV30 to TRBJ2-5; tentatively, D is TRBD1 or TRBD2 (5 bases each). CDR1 GTSNPN and CDR2 SVGIG come from the germline V gene (reference sequence). V gave up 4 bases and J gave up 0 bases, with 9 bases separating them. There are 13 residues in the CDR3. CDR3 loop: CAWTGRDQETQYF. Here the CDR3 DNA reads TGTGCCTGGACGGGGCGGGACCAAGAGACCCAGTACTTC.

V gene TRBV20-1 combines with J gene TRBJ2-4; tentative D call: TRBD1 (5 bases). Germline V gene lookup returns CDR1 DFQATT and CDR2 SNEGSKA (reference sequence). The CDR3 is 11 amino acids. With 1 base removed from V and 9 bases from J, the gap between germline ends came to 7 bases. The CDR3 sequence is CSARGGSIQYF. CDR3 DNA sequence: TGCAGTGCTAGAGGGGGCAGCATTCAGTACTTC.

The chain couples TRBV28 to TRBJ2-5; 9 nucleotides align to TRBD2. V shed 7 bases and J 3 bases; nucleotides not matched to a gene: 3. CDR3 length: 13 amino acids. CDR1 MDHEN and CDR2 SYDVKM come from the germline V gene. CDR3 in DNA: TGTGCCAGCACGGGCGGGGGGGAAGAGACCCAGTACTTC. It translates to CASTGGGEETQYF.

V and J are TRBV30 and TRBJ1-2; D unclear. The CDR3 length is 11 residues. Germline CDR1 reads GTSNPN; CDR2 reads SVGIG (reference sequence). The ends were cut back, 3 bases at V and 6 bases at J, with 8 bases in the middle. The CDR3 loop is CAWSWSHGYTF. In DNA form, the CDR3 reads TGTGCCTGGAGCTGGTCCCATGGCTACACCTTC.

This clone was counted between two and nine times. Other DNA sequences within the sample encode an identical CDR3. V usage is TRBV6-5 and J usage is TRBJ2-7; TRBD2 agrees at 11 bases. The CDR3 is 16 residues long. With 0 bases clipped from V and 2 bases from J, the junction kept 3 bases outside the gene matches. CDR1 is MNHEY and CDR2 is SVGAGI in the germline V gene. The CDR3 sequence: CASSYSTLAGAYEQYF. CDR3 nucleotide sequence: TGTGCCAGCAGTTACTCGACACTAGCGGGAGCCTACGAGCAGTACTTC.

The sample holds a few counts of this clone. The chain recombines TRBV5-1 with TRBJ2-3; 11 nucleotides align to TRBD1. Trimming removed 4 bases from V and 2 bases from J; junction bases left unmatched: 3. Per germline, CDR1 SGHRS and CDR2 YFSETQ. The CDR3 sequence is 15 residues long. The CDR3 region has the DNA TGCGCCAGCAGCACGGGACAGGGGGACACAGATACGCAGTATTTT. It is translated as CASSTGQGDTDTQYF.

V gene TRBV29-1 combines with J gene TRBJ2-3, with 9 positions matching TRBD2. The CDR3 is 15 amino acids. With V trimmed by 7 bases and J by 1 base, 9 bases remained unmatched. CDR1 and CDR2 (germline): SQVTM, ANQGSEA. CDR3 nucleotide sequence: TGCAGCGCAGAGGGCGGGGGGGTCGGCACAGATACGCAGTATTTT. This encodes CSAEGGGVGTDTQYF.

The chain uses TRBV23-1 and TRBJ1-3; D gene ambiguous. Being an ORF, TRBV23-1 has a function that is uncertain. The CDR3 is 16 amino acids. Trimming removed 4 bases at V and 4 bases at J, with 17 bases between. The CDR3 nucleotides are TGCGCCAGCAGTCGGGCAGCCCGCCTCAGAGGAAACACCATATATTTT. Translation: CASSRAARLRGNTIYF.

This chain connects TRBV25-1 to TRBJ1-4; D not certain. Per germline, CDR1 MGHDK and CDR2 SYGVNS. V lost 1 base and J lost 1, with 4 bases in between. The CDR3 runs to 14 residues. CDR3 bases: TGTGCCAGCAGTGAATTAGGAACTAATGAAAAACTGTTTTTT. Amino acids: CASSELGTNEKLFF.

The chain joins TRBV29-1 to TRBJ1-4; D is possibly TRBD1 (5 bases). The CDR3 has 15 amino acids. The germline CDR1 and CDR2 sequences are SQVTM and ANQGSEA. The ends were cut back, 4 bases at V and 0 bases at J, with 12 bases in the middle. The CDR3 reads CSVGRGGATNEKLFF. The CDR3 bases are TGCAGCGTTGGCCGCGGGGGGGCAACTAATGAAAAACTGTTTTTT.

The rearrangement uses TRBV10-3 and TRBJ2-1, with TRBD2 identical over 7 bases. Germline loops: CDR1 ENHRY, CDR2 SYGVKD. This CDR3 region has 13 residues. With 5 bases clipped from V and 7 bases from J, the junction kept 5 bases outside the gene matches. CDR3 bases: TGTGCCATCAGTACCGGGGGGAGGAATGAGCAGTTCTTC. Encoded protein: CAISTGGRNEQFF.

This clone has only a few counts. The V and J genes are TRBV5-1 and TRBJ1-1; no definite D call. The CDR3 extends over 14 amino acids. Trimming took 0 bases from V and 0 from J, leaving 6 bases between them. The germline CDR1 and CDR2 sequences are SGHRS and YFSETQ. CDR3 DNA sequence: TGCGCCAGCAGCTTGGAAGTACTGAACACTGAAGCTTTCTTT. Its translation: CASSLEVLNTEAFF.

The chain uses TRBV10-3 and TRBJ1-4; 9 bases fit TRBD1. The ends lost 4 bases at V and 14 bases at J; junction bases unmatched: 8. CDR1 ENHRY and CDR2 SYGVKD come from the germline V gene. The CDR3 extends over 13 amino acids. CDR3 DNA: TGTGCCATCAGTGCCACCGACAGGGGGGATCTGTTTTTT. This encodes CAISATDRGDLFF.

This chain connects TRBV19 to TRBJ1-2, with TRBD1 matching 7 bases. This CDR3 contains 13 residues. Germline CDR1 and CDR2: LNHDA and SQIVND (reference sequence). Unmatched junction bases numbered 7, after V lost 8 bases and J lost 4 bases. This CDR3 is CASGSQGFYGYTF. The CDR3 region has the DNA TGTGCCAGTGGATCACAGGGGTTCTATGGCTACACCTTC.

The J gene is TRBJ1-2, the V gene TRBV4-2; D unresolved. Germline loops: CDR1 LGHNA, CDR2 YNFKEQ. This CDR3 has 15 residues. V was cut by 0 bases and J by 8 bases, with 16 bases left in between. CDR3 sequence (DNA): TGTGCCAGCAGCCAAGATGTAATAGAATCCTACGGCTACACCTTC. This codes for CASSQDVIESYGYTF.

As to this clone: The same CDR3 also results from other DNA sequences found in this sample. The chain combines TRBV30 with TRBJ2-3, with no clear D. Germline lookup yields CDR1 GTSNPN and CDR2 SVGIG (reference sequence). This CDR3 region has 12 residues. Trimming stripped 0 bases from V and 9 bases from J, with 10 bases between. The CDR3 DNA reads as TGTGCCTGGAGTGTCCTGGTCGACACGCAGTATTTT. It is translated as CAWSVLVDTQYF.

The CDR3 DNA reads TGTGCCAGCAGCAAGGACGGAGGCTACGAGCAGTACTTC. Amino acids: CASSKDGGYEQYF. The chain links TRBV5-4 to TRBJ2-7, with D perhaps TRBD2 (5 bases). This CDR3 is 13 amino acids long. The V gene lost 4 bases and the J gene lost 3 bases, with 11 bases spanning the gap. Germline loops: CDR1 SGHNT, CDR2 YYREEE (reference sequence).

This clone has only a few counts. This chain uses TRBV6-1 with TRBJ2-1; 10 bases map to TRBD2. Per germline, CDR1 MNHNS and CDR2 SASEGT. Trimming cost V 8 bases and J 4 bases; bases outside gene matches: 5. CDR3 length: 14 residues. The chain's CDR3 is CASGSGGAYNEQFF. Here the CDR3 DNA reads TGTGCCAGCGGAAGCGGGGGGGCTTACAATGAGCAGTTCTTC.

This clone was recorded a few times. The chain uses TRBV9 and TRBJ2-3; the D gene could be TRBD1 or TRBD2 (5 bases each). CDR3 size: 15 residues. Trimming cost V 0 bases and J 1 base, with 9 bases left between them. CDR1 and CDR2 (germline): SGDLS, YYNGEE. The CDR3 nucleotides read TGTGCCAGCAGCGTAGAGGGGCGGGGCACAGATACGCAGTATTTT. It encodes CASSVEGRGTDTQYF.